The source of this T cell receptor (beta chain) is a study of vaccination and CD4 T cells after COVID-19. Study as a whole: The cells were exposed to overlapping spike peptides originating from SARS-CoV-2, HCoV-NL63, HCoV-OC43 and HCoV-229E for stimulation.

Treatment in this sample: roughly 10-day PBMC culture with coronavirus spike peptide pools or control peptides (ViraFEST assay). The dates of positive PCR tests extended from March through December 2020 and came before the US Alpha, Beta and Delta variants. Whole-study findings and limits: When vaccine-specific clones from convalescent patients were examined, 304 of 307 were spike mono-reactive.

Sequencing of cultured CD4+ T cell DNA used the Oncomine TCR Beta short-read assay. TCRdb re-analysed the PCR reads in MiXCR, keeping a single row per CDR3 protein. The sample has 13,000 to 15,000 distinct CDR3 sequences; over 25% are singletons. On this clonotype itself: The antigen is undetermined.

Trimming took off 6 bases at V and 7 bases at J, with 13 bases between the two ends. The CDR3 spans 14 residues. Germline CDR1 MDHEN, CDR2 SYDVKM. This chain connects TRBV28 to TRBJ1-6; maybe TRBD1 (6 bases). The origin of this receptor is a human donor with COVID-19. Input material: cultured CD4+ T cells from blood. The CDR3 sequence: CASSLGHKNSPLHF. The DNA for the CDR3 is TGTGCCAGCAGCCTGGGACACAAGAATTCACCCCTCCACTTT.